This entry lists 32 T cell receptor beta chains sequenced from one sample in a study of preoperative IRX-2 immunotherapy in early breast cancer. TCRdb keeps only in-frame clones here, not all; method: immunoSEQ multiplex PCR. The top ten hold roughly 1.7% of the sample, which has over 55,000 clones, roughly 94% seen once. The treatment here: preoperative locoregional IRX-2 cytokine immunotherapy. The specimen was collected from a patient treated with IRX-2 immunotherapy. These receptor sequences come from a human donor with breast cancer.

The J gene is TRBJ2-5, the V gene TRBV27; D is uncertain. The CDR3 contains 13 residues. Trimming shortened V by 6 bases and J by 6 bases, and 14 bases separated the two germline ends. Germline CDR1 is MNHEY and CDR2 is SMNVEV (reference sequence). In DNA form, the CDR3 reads TGTGCCAGCAGCCACAACCCCGGCCAGACCCAGTACTTC. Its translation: CASSHNPGQTQYF.

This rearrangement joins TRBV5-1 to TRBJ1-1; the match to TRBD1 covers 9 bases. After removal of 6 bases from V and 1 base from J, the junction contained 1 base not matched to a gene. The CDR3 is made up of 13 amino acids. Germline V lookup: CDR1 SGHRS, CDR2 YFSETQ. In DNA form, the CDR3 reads TGCGCCAGCAAGGGACAGGGGAACACTGAAGCTTTCTTT. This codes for CASKGQGNTEAFF.

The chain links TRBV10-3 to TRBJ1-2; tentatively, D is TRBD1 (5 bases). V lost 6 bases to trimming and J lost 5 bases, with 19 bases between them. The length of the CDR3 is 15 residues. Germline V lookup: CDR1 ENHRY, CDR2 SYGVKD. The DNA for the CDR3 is TGTGCCATCAGCCCCGACCTAGGGGCGCGGTATGGCTACACCTTC. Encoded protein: CAISPDLGARYGYTF.

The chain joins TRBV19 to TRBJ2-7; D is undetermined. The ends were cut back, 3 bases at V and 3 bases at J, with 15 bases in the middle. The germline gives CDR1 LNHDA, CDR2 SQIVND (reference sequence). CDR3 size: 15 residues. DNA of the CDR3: TGTGCCAGTAGTATTTCACGGGCAGGTAGCTACGAGCAGTACTTC. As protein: CASSISRAGSYEQYF.

DNA for the CDR3: TGTGCCAGCTCACCACCGGCGGGATTAGCGGCCAATGAGCAGTTCTTC. This sequence encodes CASSPPAGLAANEQFF. V gene TRBV18 combines with J gene TRBJ2-1, with a possible D match to TRBD2 (6 bases). V lost 0 bases, J lost 6 bases, and 15 bases lay in between. CDR1 is KGHSH, CDR2 LQKENI, per germline. The CDR3 totals 16 residues.

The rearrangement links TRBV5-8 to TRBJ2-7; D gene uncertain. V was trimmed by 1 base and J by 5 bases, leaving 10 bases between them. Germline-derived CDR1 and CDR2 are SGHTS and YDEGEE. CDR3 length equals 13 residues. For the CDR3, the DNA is TGTGCCAGCAGCTTGCAAGGGTTCCACGAGCAGTACTTC. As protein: CASSLQGFHEQYF.

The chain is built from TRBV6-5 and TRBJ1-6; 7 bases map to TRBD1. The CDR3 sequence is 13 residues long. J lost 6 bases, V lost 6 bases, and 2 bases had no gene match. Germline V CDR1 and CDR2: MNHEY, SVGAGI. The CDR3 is CASSRDSNSPLHF. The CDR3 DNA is TGTGCCAGCAGCCGGGACAGTAATTCACCCCTCCACTTT.

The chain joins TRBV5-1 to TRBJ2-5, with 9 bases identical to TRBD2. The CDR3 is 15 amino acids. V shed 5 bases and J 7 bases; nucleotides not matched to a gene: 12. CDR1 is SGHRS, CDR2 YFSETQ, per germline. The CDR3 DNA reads TGCGCCAGCAGGAGGCTAGCGGGACAACTAGGGACCCAGTACTTC. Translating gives CASRRLAGQLGTQYF.

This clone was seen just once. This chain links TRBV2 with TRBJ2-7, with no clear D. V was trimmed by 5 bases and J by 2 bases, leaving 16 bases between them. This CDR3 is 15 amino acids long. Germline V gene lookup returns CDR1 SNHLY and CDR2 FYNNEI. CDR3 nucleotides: TGTGCCAGCAGTTTGGGTCTCCGACTGACCTACGAGCAGTACTTC. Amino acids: CASSLGLRLTYEQYF.

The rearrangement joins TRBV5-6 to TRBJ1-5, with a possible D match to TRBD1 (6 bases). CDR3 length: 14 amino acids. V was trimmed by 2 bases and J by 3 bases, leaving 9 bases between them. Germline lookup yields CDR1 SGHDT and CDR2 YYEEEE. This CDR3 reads CASSFGTINQPQHF. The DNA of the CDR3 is TGTGCCAGCAGCTTCGGGACAATCAATCAGCCCCAGCATTTT.

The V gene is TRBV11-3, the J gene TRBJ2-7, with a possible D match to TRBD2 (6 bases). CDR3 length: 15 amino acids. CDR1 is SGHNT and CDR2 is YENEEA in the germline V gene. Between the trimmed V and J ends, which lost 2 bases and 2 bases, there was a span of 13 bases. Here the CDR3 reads CASSLFGGTTYEQYF. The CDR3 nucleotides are TGTGCCAGCAGCTTATTCGGGGGTACTACCTACGAGCAGTACTTC.

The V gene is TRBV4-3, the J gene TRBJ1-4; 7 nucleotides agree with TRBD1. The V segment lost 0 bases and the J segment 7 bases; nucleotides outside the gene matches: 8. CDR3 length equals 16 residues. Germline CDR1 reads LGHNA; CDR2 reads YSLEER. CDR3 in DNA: TGCGCCAGCAGCCAAGACAGGGGGGCGCGGGGTGAAAAACTGTTTTTT. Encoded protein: CASSQDRGARGEKLFF.

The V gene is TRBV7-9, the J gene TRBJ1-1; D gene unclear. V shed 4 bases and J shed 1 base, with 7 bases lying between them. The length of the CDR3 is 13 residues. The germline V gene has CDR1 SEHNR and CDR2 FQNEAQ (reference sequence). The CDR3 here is CASSSTRNTEAFF. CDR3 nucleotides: TGTGCCAGCAGCTCAACGCGGAACACTGAAGCTTTCTTT.

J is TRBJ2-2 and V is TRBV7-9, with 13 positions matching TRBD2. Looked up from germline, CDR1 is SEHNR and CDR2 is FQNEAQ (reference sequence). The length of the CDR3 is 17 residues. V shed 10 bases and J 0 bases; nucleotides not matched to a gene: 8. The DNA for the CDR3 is TGTGCCACTACGGGACTAGCGGGGCAATCGAACACCGGGGAGCTGTTTTTT. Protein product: CATTGLAGQSNTGELFF.

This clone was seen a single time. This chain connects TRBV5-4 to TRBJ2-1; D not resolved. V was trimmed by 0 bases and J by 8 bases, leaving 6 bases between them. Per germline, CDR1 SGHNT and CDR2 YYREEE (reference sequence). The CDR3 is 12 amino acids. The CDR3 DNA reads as TGTGCCAGCAGCTTGGAAGCCGATGAGCAGTTCTTC. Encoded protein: CASSLEADEQFF.

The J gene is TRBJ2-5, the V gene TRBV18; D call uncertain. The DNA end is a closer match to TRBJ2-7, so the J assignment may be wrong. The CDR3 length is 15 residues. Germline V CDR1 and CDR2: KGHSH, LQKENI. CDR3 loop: CASSPDLGAAYEQYF. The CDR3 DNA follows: TGTGCCAGCTCACCCGATCTGGGTGCAGCCTACGAGCAGTACTTC.

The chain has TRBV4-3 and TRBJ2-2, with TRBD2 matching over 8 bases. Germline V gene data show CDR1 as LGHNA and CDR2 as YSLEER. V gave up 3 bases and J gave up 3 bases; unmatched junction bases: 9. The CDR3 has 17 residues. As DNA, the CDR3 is TGCGCCAGCAGCCAGTACCCCGGGACTAGATACACCGGGGAGCTGTTTTTT. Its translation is CASSQYPGTRYTGELFF.

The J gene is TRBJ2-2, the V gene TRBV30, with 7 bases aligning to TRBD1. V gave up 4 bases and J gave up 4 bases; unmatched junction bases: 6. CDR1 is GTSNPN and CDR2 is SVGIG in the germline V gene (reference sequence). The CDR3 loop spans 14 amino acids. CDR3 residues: CAWIGTGVTGELFF. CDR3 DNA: TGTGCCTGGATCGGAACAGGGGTCACCGGGGAGCTGTTTTTT.

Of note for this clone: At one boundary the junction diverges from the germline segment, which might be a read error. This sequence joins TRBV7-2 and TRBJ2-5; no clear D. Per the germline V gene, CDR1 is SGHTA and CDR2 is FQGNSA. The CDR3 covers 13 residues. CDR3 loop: CAGSLMKGEAQYF. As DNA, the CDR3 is TGTGCCGGCAGCTTAATGAAGGGTGAGGCCCAGTACTTC.

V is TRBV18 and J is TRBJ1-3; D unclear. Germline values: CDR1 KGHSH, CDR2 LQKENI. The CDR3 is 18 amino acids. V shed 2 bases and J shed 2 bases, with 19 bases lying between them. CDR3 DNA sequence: TGTGCCAGCTCACCAAATACCTCCCCCGGTGGTACTGGAAACACCATATATTTT. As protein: CASSPNTSPGGTGNTIYF.

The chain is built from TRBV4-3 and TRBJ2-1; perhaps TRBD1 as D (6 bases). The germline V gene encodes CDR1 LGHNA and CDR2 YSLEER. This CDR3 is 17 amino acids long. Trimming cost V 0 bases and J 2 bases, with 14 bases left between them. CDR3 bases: TGCGCCAGCAGCCAAGAAGAAACAGGGCCCCCCTACAATGAGCAGTTCTTC. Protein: CASSQEETGPPYNEQFF.

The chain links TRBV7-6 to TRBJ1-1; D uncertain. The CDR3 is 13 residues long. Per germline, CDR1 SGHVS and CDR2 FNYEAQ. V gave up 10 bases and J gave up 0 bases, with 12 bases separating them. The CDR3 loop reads CATSQIMNTEAFF. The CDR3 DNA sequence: TGTGCCACCTCACAGATCATGAACACTGAAGCTTTCTTT.

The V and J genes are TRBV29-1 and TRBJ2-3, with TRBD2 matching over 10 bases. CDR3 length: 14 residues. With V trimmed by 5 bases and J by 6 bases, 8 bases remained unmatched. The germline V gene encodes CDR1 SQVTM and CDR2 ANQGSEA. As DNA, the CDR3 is TGCAGCGTTCTAGCGGGAGTGGTTGGTGATACGCAGTATTTT. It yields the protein CSVLAGVVGDTQYF.

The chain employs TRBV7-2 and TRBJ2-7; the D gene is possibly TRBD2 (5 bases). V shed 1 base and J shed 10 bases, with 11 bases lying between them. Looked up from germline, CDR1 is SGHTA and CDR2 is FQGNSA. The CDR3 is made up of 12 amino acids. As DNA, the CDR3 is TGTGCCAGCAGCTTAGAAGAGGACTTACAGTACTTC. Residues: CASSLEEDLQYF.

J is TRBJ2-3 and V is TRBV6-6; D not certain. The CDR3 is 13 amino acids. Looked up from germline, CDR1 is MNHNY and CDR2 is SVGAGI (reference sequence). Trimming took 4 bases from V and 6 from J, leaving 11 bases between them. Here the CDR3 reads CASSSLRGDTQYF. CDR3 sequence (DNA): TGTGCCAGCAGTTCCCTCCGTGGGGATACGCAGTATTTT.

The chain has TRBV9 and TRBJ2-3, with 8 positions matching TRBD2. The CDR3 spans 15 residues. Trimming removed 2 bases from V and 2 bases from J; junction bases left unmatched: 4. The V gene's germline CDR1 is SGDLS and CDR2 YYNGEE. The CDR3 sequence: CASSVEAGDTDTQYF. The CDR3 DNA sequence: TGTGCCAGCAGCGTGGAAGCGGGGGACACAGATACGCAGTATTTT.

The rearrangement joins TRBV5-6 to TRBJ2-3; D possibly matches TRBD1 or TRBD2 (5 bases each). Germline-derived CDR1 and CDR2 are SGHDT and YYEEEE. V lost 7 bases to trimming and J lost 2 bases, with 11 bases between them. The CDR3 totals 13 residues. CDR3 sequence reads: CASAGTSTDTQYF. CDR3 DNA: TGTGCCAGCGCCGGGACCTCCACAGATACGCAGTATTTT.

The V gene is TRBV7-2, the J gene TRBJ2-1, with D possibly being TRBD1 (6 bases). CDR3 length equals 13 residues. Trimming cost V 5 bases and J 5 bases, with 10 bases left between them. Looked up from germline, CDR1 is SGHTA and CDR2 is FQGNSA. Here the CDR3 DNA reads TGTGCCAGCAGCGACGGGACAAACAATGAGCAGTTCTTC. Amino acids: CASSDGTNNEQFF.

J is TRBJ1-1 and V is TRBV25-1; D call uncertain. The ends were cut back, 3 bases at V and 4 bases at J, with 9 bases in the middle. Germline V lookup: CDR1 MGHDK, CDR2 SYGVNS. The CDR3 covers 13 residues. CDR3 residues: CASSERGATEAFF. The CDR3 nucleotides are TGTGCCAGCAGTGAGCGGGGTGCCACTGAAGCTTTCTTT.

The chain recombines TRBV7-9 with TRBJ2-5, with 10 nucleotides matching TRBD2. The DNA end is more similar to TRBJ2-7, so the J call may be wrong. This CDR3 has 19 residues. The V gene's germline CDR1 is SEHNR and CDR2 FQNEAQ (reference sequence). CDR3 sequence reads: CASSLSWGGKRGGRYEQYF. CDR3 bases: TGTGCCAGCAGCTTAAGCTGGGGAGGGAAGCGGGGGGGCCGTTACGAGCAGTACTTC.

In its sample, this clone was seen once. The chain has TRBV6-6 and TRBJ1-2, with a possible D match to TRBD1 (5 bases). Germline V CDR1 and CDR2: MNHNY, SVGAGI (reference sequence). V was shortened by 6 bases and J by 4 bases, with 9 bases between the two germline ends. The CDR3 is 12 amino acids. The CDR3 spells CASRGQAYGYTF. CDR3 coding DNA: TGTGCCAGCAGAGGACAAGCCTATGGCTACACCTTC.

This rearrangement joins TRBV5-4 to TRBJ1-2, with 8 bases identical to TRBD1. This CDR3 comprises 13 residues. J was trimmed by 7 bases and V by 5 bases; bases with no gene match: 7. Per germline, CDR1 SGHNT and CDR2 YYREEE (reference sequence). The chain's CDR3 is CASRYQGAGGYTF. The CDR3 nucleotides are TGTGCCAGCAGATACCAGGGGGCGGGTGGCTACACCTTC.